Sequencing of this T cell receptor (beta chain) was carried out in a study of Ad26.COV2.S vaccination and SARS-CoV-2 variants. This table comes from immunoSEQ multiplex PCR, and its TCRdb copy is limited to in-frame clones, with some not included. The data show around 400,000 clones, about 88% seen once. Documented treatment: 15 to 20 received Ad26.COV2.S at low or high dose, single or two shots; a few received placebo; per-sample allocation not given. Day 63 following the first vaccine or placebo injection was when the samples were taken. The sample in question was peripheral blood, obtained in a trial of Ad26.COV2.S vaccine versus placebo. The sequence derives from a person aged 18-60 years who received the Ad26.COV2.S COVID-19 vaccine or a placebo.

CDR3 amino acids: CASSQAGRGGTEAFF. CDR3 nucleotides: TGTGCCAGCAGCCAAGCGGGGCGGGGAGGGACTGAAGCTTTCTTT. The V call is TRBV3-1 (or the pseudogene TRBV3-2), the J call TRBJ1-1; perhaps TRBD1 as D (5 bases). Germline-derived CDR1 and CDR2 are LGHDT and YNNKEL (reference sequence). This CDR3 contains 15 residues. With 1 base removed from V and 5 bases from J, the gap between germline ends came to 14 bases.